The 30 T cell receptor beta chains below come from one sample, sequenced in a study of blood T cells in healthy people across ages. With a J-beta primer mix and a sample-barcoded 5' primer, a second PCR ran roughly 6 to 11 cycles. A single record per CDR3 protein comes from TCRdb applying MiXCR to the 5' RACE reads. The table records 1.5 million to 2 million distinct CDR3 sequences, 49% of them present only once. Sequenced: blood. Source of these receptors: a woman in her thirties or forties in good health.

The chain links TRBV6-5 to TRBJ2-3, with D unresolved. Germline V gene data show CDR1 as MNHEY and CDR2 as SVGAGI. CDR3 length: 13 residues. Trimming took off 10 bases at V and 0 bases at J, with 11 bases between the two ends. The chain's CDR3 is CAIGDRSTDTQYF. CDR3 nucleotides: TGTGCCATTGGAGACCGGAGCACAGATACGCAGTATTTT.

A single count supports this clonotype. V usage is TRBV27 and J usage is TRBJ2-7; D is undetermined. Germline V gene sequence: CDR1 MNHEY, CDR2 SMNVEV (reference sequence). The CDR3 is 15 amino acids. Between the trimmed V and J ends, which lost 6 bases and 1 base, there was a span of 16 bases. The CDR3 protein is CASSPTSPPSYEQYF. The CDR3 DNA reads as TGTGCCAGCAGCCCGACAAGCCCTCCTTCCTACGAGCAGTACTTC.

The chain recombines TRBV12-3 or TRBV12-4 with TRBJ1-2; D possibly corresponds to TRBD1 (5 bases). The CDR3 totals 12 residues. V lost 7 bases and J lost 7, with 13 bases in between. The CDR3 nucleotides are TGTGCCAGCACCACTCAGGGAGGTGGCTACACCTTC. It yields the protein CASTTQGGGYTF.

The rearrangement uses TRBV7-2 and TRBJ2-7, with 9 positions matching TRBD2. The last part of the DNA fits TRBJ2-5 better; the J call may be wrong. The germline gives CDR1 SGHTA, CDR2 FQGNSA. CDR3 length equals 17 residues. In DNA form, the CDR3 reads TGTGCCAGCAGCTTAGAGGTTAGCGGGAGTTTCCGGGAGACCCAGTACTTC. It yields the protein CASSLEVSGSFRETQYF.

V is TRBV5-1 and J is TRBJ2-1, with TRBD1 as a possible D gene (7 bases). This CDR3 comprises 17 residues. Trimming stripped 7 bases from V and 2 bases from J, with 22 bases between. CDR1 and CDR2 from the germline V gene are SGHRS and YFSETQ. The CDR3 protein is CASGPGGAGQTYNEQFF. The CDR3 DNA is TGCGCCAGCGGACCCGGGGGCGCGGGACAGACCTACAATGAGCAGTTCTTC. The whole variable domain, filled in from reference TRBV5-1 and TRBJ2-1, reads KAGVTQTPRYLIKTRGQQVTLSCSPISGHRSVSWYQQTPGQGLQFLFEYFSETQRNKGNFPGRFSGRQFSNSRSEMNVSTLELGDSALYLCASGPGGAGQTYNEQFFGPGTRLTVL.

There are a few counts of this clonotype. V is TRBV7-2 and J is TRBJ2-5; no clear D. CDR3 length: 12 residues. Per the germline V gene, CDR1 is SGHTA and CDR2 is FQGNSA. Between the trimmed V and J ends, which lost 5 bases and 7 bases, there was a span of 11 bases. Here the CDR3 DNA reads TGTGCCAGCAGCCGAGAGGCAAGGACCCAGTACTTC. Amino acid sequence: CASSREARTQYF.

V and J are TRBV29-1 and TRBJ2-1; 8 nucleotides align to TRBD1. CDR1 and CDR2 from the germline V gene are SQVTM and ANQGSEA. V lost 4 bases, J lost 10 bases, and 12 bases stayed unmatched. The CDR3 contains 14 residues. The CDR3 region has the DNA TGCAGCGTTGTTAGGCAGGGGGCAGATAACGAGCAGTTCTTC. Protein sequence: CSVVRQGADNEQFF.

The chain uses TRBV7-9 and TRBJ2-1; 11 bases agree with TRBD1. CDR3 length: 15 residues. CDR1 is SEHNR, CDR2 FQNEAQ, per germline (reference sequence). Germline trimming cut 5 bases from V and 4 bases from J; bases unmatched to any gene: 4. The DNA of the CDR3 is TGTGCCAGCAGCCAGGACAGGGGGCAGTACAATGAGCAGTTCTTC. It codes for CASSQDRGQYNEQFF.

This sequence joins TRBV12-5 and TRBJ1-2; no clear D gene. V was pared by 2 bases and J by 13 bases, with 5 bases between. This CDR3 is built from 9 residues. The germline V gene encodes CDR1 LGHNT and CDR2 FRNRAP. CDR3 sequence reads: CASGLSATF. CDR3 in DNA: TGTGCTAGTGGTTTGTCGGCCACCTTC.

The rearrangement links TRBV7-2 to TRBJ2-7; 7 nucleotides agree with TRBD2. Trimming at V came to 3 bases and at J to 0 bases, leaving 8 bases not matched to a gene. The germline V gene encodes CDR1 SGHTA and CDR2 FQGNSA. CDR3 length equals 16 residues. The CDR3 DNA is TGTGCCAGCAGCTTGGATTCCGGGACTACCTCCTACGAGCAGTACTTC. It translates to CASSLDSGTTSYEQYF.

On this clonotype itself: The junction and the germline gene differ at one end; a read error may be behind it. The CDR3 DNA sequence: TGTGCTAGCAGCCTCCGTGCAGGTTCACCCCTCCACTTT. It yields the protein CASSLRAGSPLHF. This chain connects TRBV7-7 to TRBJ1-6; D call uncertain. CDR1 and CDR2 (germline): SSHAT, FNYEAQ (reference sequence). The CDR3 runs 13 residues.

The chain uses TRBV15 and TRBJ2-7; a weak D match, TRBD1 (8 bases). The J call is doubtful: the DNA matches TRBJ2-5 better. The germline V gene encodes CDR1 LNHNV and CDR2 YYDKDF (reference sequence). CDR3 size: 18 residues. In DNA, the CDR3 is TGTGCCACCAGCAGCGGACAGGGAGGGCAGCGGGGCTTCGAGACCCAGTACTTC. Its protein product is CATSSGQGGQRGFETQYF.

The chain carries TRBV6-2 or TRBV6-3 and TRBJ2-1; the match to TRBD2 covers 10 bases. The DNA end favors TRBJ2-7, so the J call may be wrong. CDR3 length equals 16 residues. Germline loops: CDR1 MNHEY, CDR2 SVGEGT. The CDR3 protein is CASSYQGLAVGYEQYF. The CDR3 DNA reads TGTGCCAGCAGTTACCAAGGACTAGCGGTGGGCTACGAGCAGTACTTC.

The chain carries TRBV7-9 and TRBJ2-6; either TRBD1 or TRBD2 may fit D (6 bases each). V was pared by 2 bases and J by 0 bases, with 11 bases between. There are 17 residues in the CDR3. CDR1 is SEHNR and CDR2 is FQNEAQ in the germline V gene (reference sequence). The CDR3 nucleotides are TGTGCCAGCAGCTTAACGGGGGCAGACTCTGGGGCCAACGTCCTGACTTTC. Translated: CASSLTGADSGANVLTF.

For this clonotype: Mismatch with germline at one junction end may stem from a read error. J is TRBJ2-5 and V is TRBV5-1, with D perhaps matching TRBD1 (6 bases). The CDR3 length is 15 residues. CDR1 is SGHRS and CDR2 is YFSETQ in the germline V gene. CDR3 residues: CVSSLSGATGETQYF. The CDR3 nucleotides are TGCGTCAGCAGCTTGTCAGGGGCCACCGGAGAGACCCAGTACTTC.

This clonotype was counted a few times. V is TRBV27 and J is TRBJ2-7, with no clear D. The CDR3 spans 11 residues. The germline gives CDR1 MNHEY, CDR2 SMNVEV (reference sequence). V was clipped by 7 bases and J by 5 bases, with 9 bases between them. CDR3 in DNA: TGTGCCAGCATTGCCAGGAACGAGCAGTACTTC. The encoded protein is CASIARNEQYF.

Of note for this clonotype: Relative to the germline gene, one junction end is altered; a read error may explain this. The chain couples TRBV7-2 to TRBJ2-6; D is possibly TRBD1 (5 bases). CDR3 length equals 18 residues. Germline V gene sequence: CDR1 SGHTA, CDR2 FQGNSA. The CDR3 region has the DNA TGTGCCAGCAGCCCCAGCCCAGCCCTCTTCTCTGGGGCCGACGTCCTGACTTTC. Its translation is CASSPSPALFSGADVLTF.

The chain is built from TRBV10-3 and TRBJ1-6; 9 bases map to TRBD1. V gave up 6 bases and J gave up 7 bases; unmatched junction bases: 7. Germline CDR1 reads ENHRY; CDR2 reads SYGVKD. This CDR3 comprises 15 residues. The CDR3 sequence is CAIRGDRAGNSPLHF. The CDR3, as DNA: TGTGCCATCAGAGGGGACAGGGCCGGCAATTCACCCCTCCACTTT.

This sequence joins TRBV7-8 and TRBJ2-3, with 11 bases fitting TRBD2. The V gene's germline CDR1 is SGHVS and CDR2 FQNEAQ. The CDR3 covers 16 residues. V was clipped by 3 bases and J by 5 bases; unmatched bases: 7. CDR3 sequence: CASSFNSGGVLDTQYF. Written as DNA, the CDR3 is TGTGCCAGCAGCTTCAATAGCGGGGGGGTTTTAGATACGCAGTATTTT.

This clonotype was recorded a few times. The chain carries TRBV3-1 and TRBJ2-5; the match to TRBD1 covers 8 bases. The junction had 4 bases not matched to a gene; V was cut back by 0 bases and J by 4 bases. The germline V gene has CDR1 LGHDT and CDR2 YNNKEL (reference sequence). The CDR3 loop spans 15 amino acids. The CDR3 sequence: CASSQDTDRGETQYF. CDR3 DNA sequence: TGTGCCAGCAGCCAAGATACCGACAGGGGAGAGACCCAGTACTTC.

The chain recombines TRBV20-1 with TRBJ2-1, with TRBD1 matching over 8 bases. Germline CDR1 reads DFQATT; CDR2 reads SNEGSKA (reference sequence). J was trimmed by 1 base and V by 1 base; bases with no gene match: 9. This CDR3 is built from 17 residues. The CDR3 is CSARGARGRRSYNEQFF. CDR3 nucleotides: TGCAGTGCTAGAGGGGCCAGGGGGCGCAGATCCTACAATGAGCAGTTCTTC.

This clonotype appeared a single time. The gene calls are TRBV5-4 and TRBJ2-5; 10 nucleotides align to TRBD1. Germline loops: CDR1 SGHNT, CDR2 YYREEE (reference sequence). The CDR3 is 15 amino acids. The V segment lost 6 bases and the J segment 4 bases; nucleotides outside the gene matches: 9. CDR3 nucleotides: TGTGCCAGCAACTCGACAGGGGGCCTGCTAGAGACCCAGTACTTC. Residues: CASNSTGGLLETQYF.

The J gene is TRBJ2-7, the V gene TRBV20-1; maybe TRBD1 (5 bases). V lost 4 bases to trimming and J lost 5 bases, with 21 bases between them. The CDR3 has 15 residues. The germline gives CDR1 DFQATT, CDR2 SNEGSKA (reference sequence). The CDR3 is CSAKTTRLSGHEQYF. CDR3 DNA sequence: TGCAGTGCTAAGACAACCAGGCTGTCAGGGCACGAGCAGTACTTC.

The CDR3 region is CASSQGTSGGAQETQYF. The CDR3 nucleotides are TGCGCCAGCAGCCAGGGGACTAGCGGGGGAGCTCAGGAGACCCAGTACTTC. The chain is built from TRBV4-3 and TRBJ2-5; 14 bases match TRBD2. CDR1 is LGHNA, CDR2 YSLEER, per germline. Losses at the gene ends were 3 bases for V and 5 bases for J; bases not matched to a gene: 8. This CDR3 is 17 amino acids long.

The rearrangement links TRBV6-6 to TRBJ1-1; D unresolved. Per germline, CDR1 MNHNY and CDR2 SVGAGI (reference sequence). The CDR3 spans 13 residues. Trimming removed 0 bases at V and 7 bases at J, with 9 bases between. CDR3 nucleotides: TGTGCCAGCAGTTACTCCTCGTATGGTGAAGCTTTCTTT. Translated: CASSYSSYGEAFF.

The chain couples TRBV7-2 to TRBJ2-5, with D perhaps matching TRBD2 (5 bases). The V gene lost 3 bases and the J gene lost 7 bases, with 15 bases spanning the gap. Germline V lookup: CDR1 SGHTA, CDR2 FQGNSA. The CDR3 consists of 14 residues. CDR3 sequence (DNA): TGTGCCAGCAGCTTTAGCGATTCTCGAAGGACCCAGTACTTC. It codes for CASSFSDSRRTQYF.

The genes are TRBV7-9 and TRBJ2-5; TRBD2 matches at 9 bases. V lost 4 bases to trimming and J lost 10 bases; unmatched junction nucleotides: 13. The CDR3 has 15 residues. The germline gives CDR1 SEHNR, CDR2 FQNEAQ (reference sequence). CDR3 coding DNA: TGTGCCAGCAGCTCCTCGGGACTAGCAGTAGGGGTCCAGTACTTC. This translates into CASSSSGLAVGVQYF.

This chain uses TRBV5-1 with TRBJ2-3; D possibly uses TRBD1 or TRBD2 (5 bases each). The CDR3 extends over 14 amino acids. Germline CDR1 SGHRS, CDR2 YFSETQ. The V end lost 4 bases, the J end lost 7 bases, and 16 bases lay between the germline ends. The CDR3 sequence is CASSRGTGENTQYF. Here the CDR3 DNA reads TGCGCCAGCAGCCGAGGGACCGGCGAGAATACGCAGTATTTT.

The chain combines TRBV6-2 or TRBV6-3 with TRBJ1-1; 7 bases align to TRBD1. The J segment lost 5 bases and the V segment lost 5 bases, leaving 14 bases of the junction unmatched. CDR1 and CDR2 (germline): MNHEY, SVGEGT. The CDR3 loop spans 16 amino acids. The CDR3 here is CASSRAPPNRGTEAFF. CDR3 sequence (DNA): TGTGCCAGCAGTCGAGCTCCCCCTAACAGGGGAACTGAAGCTTTCTTT.

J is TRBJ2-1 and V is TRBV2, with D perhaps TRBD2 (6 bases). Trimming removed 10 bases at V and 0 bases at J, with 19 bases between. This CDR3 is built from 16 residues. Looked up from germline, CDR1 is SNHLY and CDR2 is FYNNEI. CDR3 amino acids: CATNSNGGSSYNEQFF. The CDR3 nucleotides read TGTGCCACCAACTCGAACGGGGGAAGCTCCTACAATGAGCAGTTCTTC.